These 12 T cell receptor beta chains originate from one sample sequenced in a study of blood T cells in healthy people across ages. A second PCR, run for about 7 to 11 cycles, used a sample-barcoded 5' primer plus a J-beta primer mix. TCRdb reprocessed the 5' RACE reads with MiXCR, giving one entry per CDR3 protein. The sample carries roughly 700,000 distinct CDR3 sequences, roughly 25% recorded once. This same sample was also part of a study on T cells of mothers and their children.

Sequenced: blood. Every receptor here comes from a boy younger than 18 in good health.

CDR3 loop: CASSWGLGSNEQYF. In DNA form, the CDR3 reads TGTGCCAGCAGCTGGGGACTAGGCTCGAACGAGCAGTACTTC. The rearrangement links TRBV7-6 to TRBJ2-7; 8 nucleotides match TRBD2. Trimming took 4 bases from V and 5 from J; bases not matched to a gene: 7. Germline CDR1 reads SGHVS; CDR2 reads FNYEAQ. This CDR3 region has 14 residues. Complete variable domain (other parts from reference TRBV7-6 and TRBJ2-7): GAGVSQSPRYKVTKRGQDVALRCDPISGHVSLYWYRQALGQGPEFLTYFNYEAQQDKSGLPNDRFSAERPEGSISTLTIQRTEQRDSAMYRCASSWGLGSNEQYFGPGTRLTVT.

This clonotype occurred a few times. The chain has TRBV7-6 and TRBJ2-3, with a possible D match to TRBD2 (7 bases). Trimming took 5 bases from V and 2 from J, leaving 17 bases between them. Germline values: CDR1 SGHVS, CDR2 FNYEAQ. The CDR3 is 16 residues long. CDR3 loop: CASSPRGTTITDTQYF. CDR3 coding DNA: TGTGCCAGCAGCCCAAGGGGGACTACTATCACAGATACGCAGTATTTT. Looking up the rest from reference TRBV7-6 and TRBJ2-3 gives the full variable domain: GAGVSQSPRYKVTKRGQDVALRCDPISGHVSLYWYRQALGQGPEFLTYFNYEAQQDKSGLPNDRFSAERPEGSISTLTIQRTEQRDSAMYRCASSPRGTTITDTQYFGPGTRLTVL.

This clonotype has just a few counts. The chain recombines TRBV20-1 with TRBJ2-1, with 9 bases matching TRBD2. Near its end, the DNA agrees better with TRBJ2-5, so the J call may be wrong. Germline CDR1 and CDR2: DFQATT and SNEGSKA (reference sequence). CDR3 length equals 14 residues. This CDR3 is CSATLAGVTKTQYF. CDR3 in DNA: TGCAGTGCAACTTTAGCGGGAGTGACGAAGACCCAGTACTTC.

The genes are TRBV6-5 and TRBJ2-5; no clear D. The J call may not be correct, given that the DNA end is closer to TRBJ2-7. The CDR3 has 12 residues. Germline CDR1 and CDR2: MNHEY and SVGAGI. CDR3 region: CASSSSPLEQYF. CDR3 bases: TGTGCCAGCAGTTCCTCACCTCTCGAGCAGTACTTC.

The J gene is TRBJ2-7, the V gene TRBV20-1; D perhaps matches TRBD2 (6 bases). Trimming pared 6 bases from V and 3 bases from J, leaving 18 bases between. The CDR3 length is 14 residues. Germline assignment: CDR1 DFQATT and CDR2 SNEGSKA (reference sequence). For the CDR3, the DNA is TGCAGTGCCAACCCCGGGAGATCCATCTACGAGCAGTACTTC. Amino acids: CSANPGRSIYEQYF.

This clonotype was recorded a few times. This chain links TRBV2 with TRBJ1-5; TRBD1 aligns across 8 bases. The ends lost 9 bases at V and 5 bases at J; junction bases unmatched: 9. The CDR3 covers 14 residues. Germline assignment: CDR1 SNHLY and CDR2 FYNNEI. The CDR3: CASRDRWVDQPQHF. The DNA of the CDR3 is TGTGCCAGTAGGGACAGGTGGGTCGATCAGCCCCAGCATTTT.

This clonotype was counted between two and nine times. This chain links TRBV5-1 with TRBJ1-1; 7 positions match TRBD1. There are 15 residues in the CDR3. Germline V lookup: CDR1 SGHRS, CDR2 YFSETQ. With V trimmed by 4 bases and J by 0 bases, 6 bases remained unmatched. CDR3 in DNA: TGCGCCAGCAGCCTGGGACAGAGCATGAACACTGAAGCTTTCTTT. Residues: CASSLGQSMNTEAFF. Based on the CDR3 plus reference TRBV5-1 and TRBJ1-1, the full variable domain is KAGVTQTPRYLIKTRGQQVTLSCSPISGHRSVSWYQQTPGQGLQFLFEYFSETQRNKGNFPGRFSGRQFSNSRSEMNVSTLELGDSALYLCASSLGQSMNTEAFFGQGTRLTVV.

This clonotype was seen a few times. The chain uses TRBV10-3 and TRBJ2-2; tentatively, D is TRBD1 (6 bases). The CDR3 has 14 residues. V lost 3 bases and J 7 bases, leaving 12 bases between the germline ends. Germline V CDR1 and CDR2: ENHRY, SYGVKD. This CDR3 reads CAISEGGIVGELFF. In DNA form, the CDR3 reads TGTGCCATCAGTGAAGGGGGTATCGTCGGGGAGCTGTTTTTT.

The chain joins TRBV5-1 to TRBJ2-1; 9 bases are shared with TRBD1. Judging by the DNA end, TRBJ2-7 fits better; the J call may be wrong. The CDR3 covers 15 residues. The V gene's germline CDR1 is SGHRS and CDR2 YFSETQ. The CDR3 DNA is TGCGCCAGCAGCCCGCCGGGACAGGGTTTCAACGGGCAGTACTTC. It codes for CASSPPGQGFNGQYF.

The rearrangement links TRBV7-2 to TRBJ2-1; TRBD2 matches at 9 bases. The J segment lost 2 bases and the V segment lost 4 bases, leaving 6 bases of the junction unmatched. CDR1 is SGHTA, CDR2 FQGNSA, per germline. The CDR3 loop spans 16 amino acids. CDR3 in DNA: TGTGCCAGCAGCTCCATGACTAGCGGTCCCTACAATGAGCAGTTCTTC. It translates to CASSSMTSGPYNEQFF.

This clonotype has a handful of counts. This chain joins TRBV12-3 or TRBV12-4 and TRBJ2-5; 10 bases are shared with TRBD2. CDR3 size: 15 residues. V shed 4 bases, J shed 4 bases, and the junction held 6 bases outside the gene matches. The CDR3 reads CASSSSSGSRETQYF. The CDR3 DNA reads TGTGCCAGCAGTTCCTCTAGCGGGAGTAGAGAGACCCAGTACTTC.

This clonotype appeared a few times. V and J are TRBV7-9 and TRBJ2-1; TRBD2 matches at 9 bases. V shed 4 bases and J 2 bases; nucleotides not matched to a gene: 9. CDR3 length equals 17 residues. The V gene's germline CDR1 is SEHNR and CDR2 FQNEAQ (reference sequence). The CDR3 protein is CASSSNAGTSPYNEQFF. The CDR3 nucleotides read TGTGCCAGCAGCTCCAACGCCGGGACTAGCCCCTACAATGAGCAGTTCTTC.